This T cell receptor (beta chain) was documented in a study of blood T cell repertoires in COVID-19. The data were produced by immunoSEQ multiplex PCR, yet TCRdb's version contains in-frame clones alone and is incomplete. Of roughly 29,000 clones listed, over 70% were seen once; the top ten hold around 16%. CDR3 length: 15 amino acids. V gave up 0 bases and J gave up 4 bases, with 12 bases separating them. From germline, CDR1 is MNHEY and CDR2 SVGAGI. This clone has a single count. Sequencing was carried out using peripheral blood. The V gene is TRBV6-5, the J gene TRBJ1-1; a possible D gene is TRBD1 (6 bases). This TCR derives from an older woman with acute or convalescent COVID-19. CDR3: CASSYSGAAFTEAFF. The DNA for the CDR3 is TGTGCCAGCAGTTACTCGGGGGCGGCGTTCACTGAAGCTTTCTTT.